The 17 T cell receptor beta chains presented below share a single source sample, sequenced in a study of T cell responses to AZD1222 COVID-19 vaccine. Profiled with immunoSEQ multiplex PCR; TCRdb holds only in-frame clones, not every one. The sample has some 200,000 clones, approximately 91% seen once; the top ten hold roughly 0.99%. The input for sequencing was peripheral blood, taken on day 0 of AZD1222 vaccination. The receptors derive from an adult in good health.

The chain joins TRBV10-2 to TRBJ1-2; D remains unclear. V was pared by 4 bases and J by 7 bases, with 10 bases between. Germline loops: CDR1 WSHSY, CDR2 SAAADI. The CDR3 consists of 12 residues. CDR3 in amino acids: CASSGEWGGYTF. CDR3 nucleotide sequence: TGCGCCAGCAGTGGGGAATGGGGTGGCTACACCTTC.

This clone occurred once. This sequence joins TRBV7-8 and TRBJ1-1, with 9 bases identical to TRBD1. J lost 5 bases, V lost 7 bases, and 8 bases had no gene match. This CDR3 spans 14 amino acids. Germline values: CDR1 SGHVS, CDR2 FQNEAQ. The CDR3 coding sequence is TGTGCCAGCACCCTGGACAGGGGAAGAACTGAAGCTTTCTTT. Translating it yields CASTLDRGRTEAFF.

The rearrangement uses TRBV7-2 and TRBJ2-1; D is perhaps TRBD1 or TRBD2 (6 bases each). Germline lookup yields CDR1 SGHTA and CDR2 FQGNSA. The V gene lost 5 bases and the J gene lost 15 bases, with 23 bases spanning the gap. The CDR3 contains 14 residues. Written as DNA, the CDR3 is TGTGCCAGCAGCGTACCCCCTCTTAGAGGGGGGCTGTTCTTC. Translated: CASSVPPLRGGLFF.

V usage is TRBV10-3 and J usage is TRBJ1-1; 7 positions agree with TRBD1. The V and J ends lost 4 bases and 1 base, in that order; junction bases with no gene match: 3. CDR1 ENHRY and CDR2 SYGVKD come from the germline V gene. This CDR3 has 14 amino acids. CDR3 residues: CAISGGQPNTEAFF. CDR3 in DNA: TGTGCCATCAGTGGGGGACAGCCGAACACTGAAGCTTTCTTT.

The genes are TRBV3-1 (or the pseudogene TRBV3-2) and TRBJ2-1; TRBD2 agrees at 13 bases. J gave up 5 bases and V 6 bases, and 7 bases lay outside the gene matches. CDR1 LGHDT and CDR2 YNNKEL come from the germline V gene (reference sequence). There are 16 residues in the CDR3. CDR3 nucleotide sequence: TGTGCCAGCAGTATTGGACTAGCGGGAGTTCACAATGAGCAGTTCTTC. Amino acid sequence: CASSIGLAGVHNEQFF.

CDR3: CACSRGWESPYEQYF. The DNA of the CDR3 is TGTGCCTGCTCCAGGGGCTGGGAGTCCCCCTACGAGCAGTACTTC. The genes are TRBV7-9 and TRBJ2-7; possible D gene TRBD1, 6 bases. V was cut by 11 bases and J by 2 bases, with 22 bases left in between. CDR1 is SEHNR and CDR2 is FQNEAQ in the germline V gene (reference sequence). The CDR3 has 15 residues.

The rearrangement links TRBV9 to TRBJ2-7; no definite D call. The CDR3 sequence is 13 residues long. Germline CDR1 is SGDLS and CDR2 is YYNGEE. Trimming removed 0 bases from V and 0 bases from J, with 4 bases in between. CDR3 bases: TGTGCCAGCAGCGTAGATGTCTCCTACGAGCAGTACTTC. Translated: CASSVDVSYEQYF.

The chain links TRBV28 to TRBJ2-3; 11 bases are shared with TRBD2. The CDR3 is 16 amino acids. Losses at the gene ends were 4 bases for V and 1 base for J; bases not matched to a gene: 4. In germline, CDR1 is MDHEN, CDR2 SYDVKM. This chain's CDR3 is CASSWLAGGGTDTQYF. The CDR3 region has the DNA TGTGCCAGCAGTTGGTTAGCGGGAGGGGGCACAGATACGCAGTATTTT. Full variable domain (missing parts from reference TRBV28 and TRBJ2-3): DVKVTQSSRYLVKRTGEKVFLECVQDMDHENMFWYRQDPGLGLRLIYFSYDVKMKEKGDIPEGYSVSREKKERFSLILESASTNQTSMYLCASSWLAGGGTDTQYFGPGTRLTVL.

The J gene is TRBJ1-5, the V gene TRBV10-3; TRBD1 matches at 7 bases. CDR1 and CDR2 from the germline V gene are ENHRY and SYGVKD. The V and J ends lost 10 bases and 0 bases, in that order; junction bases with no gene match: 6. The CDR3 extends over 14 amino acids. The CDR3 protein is CATRTGDSNQPQHF. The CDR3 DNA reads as TGTGCCACCCGGACAGGAGATAGCAATCAGCCCCAGCATTTT.

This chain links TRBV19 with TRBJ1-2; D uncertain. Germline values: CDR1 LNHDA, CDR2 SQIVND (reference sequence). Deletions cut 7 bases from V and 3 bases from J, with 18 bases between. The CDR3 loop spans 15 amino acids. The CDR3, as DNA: TGTGCCAGTACGAGCGCGGCTCTCCGGGACTATGGCTACACCTTC. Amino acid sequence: CASTSAALRDYGYTF.

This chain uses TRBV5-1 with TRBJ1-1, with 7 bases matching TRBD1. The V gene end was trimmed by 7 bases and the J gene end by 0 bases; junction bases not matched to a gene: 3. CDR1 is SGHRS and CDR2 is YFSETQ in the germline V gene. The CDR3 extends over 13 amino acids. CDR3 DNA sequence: TGCGCCAGCTCGGGACAGCTGAACACTGAAGCTTTCTTT. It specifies CASSGQLNTEAFF.

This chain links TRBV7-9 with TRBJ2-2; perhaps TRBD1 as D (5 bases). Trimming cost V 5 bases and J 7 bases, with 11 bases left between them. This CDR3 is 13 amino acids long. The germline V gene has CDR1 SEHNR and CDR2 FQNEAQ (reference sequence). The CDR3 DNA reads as TGTGCCAGCAGCAATGGGGCGATCGGGGAGCTGTTTTTT. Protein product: CASSNGAIGELFF.

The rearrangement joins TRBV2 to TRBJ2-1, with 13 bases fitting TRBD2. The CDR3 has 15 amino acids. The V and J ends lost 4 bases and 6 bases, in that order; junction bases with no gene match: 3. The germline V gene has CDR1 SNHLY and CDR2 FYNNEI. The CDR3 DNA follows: TGTGCCAGCAGTGCGGGACTAGCGGGACGCAATGAGCAGTTCTTC. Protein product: CASSAGLAGRNEQFF.

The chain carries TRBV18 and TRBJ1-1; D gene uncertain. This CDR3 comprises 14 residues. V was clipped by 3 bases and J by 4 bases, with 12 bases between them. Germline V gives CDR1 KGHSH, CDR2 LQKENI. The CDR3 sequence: CASSPLGGSTEAFF. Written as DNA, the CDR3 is TGTGCCAGCTCACCGTTGGGTGGGAGCACTGAAGCTTTCTTT.

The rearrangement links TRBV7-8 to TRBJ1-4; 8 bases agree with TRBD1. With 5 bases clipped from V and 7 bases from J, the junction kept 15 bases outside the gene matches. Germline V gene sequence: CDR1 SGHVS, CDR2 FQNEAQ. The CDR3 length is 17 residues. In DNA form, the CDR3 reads TGTGCCAGCAGCCTCCCGGGGTCCTGGACAGGGAGTGAAAAACTGTTTTTT. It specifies CASSLPGSWTGSEKLFF.

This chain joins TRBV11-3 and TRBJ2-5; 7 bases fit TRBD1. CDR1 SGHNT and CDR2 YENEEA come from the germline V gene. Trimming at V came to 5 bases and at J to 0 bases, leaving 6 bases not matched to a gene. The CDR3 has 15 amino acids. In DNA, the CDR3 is TGTGCCAGCAGCATACGGACAGGCCACCAAGAGACCCAGTACTTC. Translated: CASSIRTGHQETQYF.

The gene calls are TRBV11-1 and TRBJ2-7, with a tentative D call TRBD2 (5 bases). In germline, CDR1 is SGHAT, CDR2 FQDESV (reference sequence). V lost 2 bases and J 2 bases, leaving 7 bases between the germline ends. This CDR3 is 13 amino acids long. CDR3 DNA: TGTGCCAGCAGCTTATCGGAGGCCTACGAGCAGTACTTC. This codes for CASSLSEAYEQYF.